The subject of this entry is one T cell receptor (beta chain). From germline, CDR1 is MNHEY and CDR2 SMNVEV (reference sequence). The CDR3 totals 14 residues. Trimming pared 4 bases from V and 4 bases from J, leaving 11 bases between. The sample belongs to a study of blood T cell repertoires in COVID-19. Study context: Sources were T cells, B-cell-depleted T cells, or PBMCs; the material itself was cDNA or gDNA.

The table came from immunoSEQ multiplex PCR; TCRdb's copy has only in-frame clones and leaves some out. The sample holds 200,000 to 250,000 clones, approximately 85% seen once. Sequenced sample: peripheral blood. J is TRBJ1-5 and V is TRBV27, with a weak D call TRBD1 (6 bases). This clonotype was obtained from a man aged 45-60 years with COVID-19, enrolled during active disease. CDR3 coding DNA: TGTGCCAGCAGTTCGACAGGCCCTAATCAGCCCCAGCATTTT. The encoded protein is CASSSTGPNQPQHF.